The 15 T cell receptor beta chains presented below share a single source sample, sequenced in a study of beta chain features in type 1 diabetes. All of the isolated RNA was reverse transcribed, so expressed TCRB transcripts were sequenced. Data came from immunoSEQ multiplex PCR; TCRdb stores just in-frame clones and leaves some out. The sample lists 250,000 to 300,000 clones, about 8% occurring once. Sequencing used central memory CD4+ T cells from blood. The source of these receptors is a woman under 30 in good health.

This clone was seen a few times. This chain links TRBV7-9 with TRBJ2-7; D unresolved. V gave up 3 bases and J gave up 2 bases, with 8 bases separating them. The CDR3 covers 13 residues. The V gene's germline CDR1 is SEHNR and CDR2 FQNEAQ (reference sequence). CDR3 region: CASSFGQTYEQYV. The CDR3 DNA reads TGTGCCAGCAGCTTTGGCCAGACCTACGAGCAGTACGTC.

This clone was counted many times. The chain carries TRBV7-2 and TRBJ2-1, with D possibly called TRBD1 or TRBD2 (5 bases each). The V gene lost 6 bases and the J gene lost 0 bases, with 15 bases spanning the gap. This CDR3 region has 16 residues. Germline V lookup: CDR1 SGHTA, CDR2 FQGNSA. The CDR3 sequence is CASSRSPRGSYNEQFF. DNA for the CDR3: TGTGCCAGCAGTCGCAGCCCGAGGGGCTCCTACAATGAGCAGTTCTTC.

This chain connects TRBV7-2 to TRBJ1-2; D is possibly TRBD1 (5 bases). From germline, CDR1 is SGHTA and CDR2 FQGNSA. This CDR3 comprises 13 residues. V lost 5 bases to trimming and J lost 5 bases, with 12 bases between them. The CDR3 sequence is CASSPQGPYGYTF. In DNA form, the CDR3 reads TGTGCCAGCAGCCCCCAGGGACCTTATGGCTACACCTTC.

V and J are TRBV5-4 and TRBJ1-6, with 7 bases lining up with TRBD1. Germline V lookup: CDR1 SGHNT, CDR2 YYREEE (reference sequence). The CDR3 consists of 15 residues. The junction had 9 bases not matched to a gene; V was cut back by 5 bases and J by 7 bases. DNA of the CDR3: TGTGCCAGCAGTAACTCCGGGACAGAGAATTCACCCCTCCACTTT. This sequence encodes CASSNSGTENSPLHF.

This clone was seen ten or more times. V and J are TRBV5-1 and TRBJ2-5; TRBD2 aligns across 10 bases. After removal of 4 bases from V and 4 bases from J, the junction contained 10 bases not matched to a gene. The germline V gene encodes CDR1 SGHRS and CDR2 YFSETQ. The CDR3 extends over 16 amino acids. The CDR3 reads CASSPTRASGRETQYF. As DNA, the CDR3 is TGCGCCAGCAGCCCAACCCGGGCTAGCGGGAGAGAGACCCAGTACTTC.

The chain recombines TRBV10-3 with TRBJ2-1; D is undetermined. This CDR3 region has 11 residues. The germline V gene encodes CDR1 ENHRY and CDR2 SYGVKD. The V end lost 2 bases, the J end lost 12 bases, and 8 bases lay between the germline ends. The CDR3, as DNA: TGTGCCATCAGTGAGGGGGTTTCGCAGTTCTTC. Translated: CAISEGVSQFF.

This chain uses TRBV5-4 with TRBJ2-2; 12 nucleotides agree with TRBD1. The CDR3 sequence is 17 residues long. V lost 6 bases to trimming and J lost 7 bases; unmatched junction nucleotides: 13. CDR1 SGHNT and CDR2 YYREEE come from the germline V gene (reference sequence). CDR3 DNA: TGTGCCAGCACCCGATCCGCCGGGACAGGGGGCCACGGGGAGCTGTTTTTT. This sequence encodes CASTRSAGTGGHGELFF.

This chain uses TRBV4-3 with TRBJ2-1; 8 bases agree with TRBD1. The V and J ends lost 4 bases and 7 bases, in that order; junction bases with no gene match: 3. This CDR3 spans 13 amino acids. Germline V gene sequence: CDR1 LGHNA, CDR2 YSLEER. The CDR3: CASSRQGTNEQFF. The CDR3 DNA sequence: TGCGCCAGCAGCCGACAGGGGACAAATGAGCAGTTCTTC.

This sequence joins TRBV7-2 and TRBJ2-1, with TRBD2 matching over 7 bases. The germline gives CDR1 SGHTA, CDR2 FQGNSA. The CDR3 consists of 15 residues. V lost 6 bases, J lost 6 bases, and 11 bases stayed unmatched. CDR3 coding DNA: TGTGCCAGCAGTGCCGCTAGCGGATTCGCCAATGAGCAGTTCTTC. The encoded protein is CASSAASGFANEQFF.

The chain is built from TRBV5-1 and TRBJ2-5; D remains ambiguous. The CDR3 is 13 residues long. V was clipped by 4 bases and J by 2 bases, with 9 bases between them. Germline V gene lookup returns CDR1 SGHRS and CDR2 YFSETQ. The CDR3 loop is CASSRQLQETQYF. CDR3 coding DNA: TGCGCCAGCAGCAGGCAGCTACAAGAGACCCAGTACTTC.

This clone appeared a few times. One base away lies a much larger clone, so this may be a sequencing read error. CDR3 DNA sequence: TGTGCCAGCAGCTTGGAACTAGCCGTTAACACCGGGGAGCTGTTTTTT. This gives the protein CASSLELAVNTGELFF. The chain is built from TRBV7-2 and TRBJ2-2; tentative D call: TRBD2 (6 bases). Deletions cut 3 bases from V and 2 bases from J, with 13 bases between. The CDR3 is made up of 16 amino acids. CDR1 and CDR2 (germline): SGHTA, FQGNSA.

V gene TRBV4-3 combines with J gene TRBJ2-6; 7 nucleotides match TRBD2. CDR3 length: 18 amino acids. V trimming: 2 bases; J trimming: 0 bases; junction bases outside the gene matches: 7. CDR1 and CDR2 (germline): LGHNA, YSLEER. The CDR3 sequence is CASSQRRGGVSGANVLTF. CDR3 DNA sequence: TGCGCCAGCAGCCAAAGGCGGGGAGGGGTCTCTGGGGCCAACGTCCTGACTTTC.

This clone turned up a few times. The chain carries TRBV25-1 and TRBJ2-5, with 11 bases identical to TRBD2. The CDR3 is 15 residues long. In germline, CDR1 is MGHDK, CDR2 SYGVNS. V gave up 0 bases and J gave up 4 bases; unmatched junction bases: 1. For the CDR3, the DNA is TGTGCCAGCAGTGAATATACTAGCGGGAGAGAGACCCAGTACTTC. Its translation is CASSEYTSGRETQYF.

There are a few counts of this clone. The chain uses TRBV29-1 and TRBJ2-1; 13 nucleotides agree with TRBD2. Germline V gene lookup returns CDR1 SQVTM and CDR2 ANQGSEA. The CDR3 contains 14 residues. Trimming removed 6 bases from V and 10 bases from J; junction bases left unmatched: 9. CDR3 nucleotide sequence: TGCAGCGTCCCTAGCAGACTAGCGGGAGGAGAGCAGTTCTTC. It specifies CSVPSRLAGGEQFF.

This clone came up a few times. The J gene is TRBJ2-7, the V gene TRBV7-9; 8 bases agree with TRBD1. CDR3 length: 14 residues. Germline values: CDR1 SEHNR, CDR2 FQNEAQ (reference sequence). J lost 6 bases, V lost 5 bases, and 9 bases had no gene match. The DNA for the CDR3 is TGTGCCAGCAGCACTAACGGAGGGACAGGCGAGCAGTACGTC. Translating gives CASSTNGGTGEQYV.